These 23 T cell receptor beta chains were sequenced from one sample in a study of blood T cell repertoires in COVID-19. Data came from immunoSEQ multiplex PCR; TCRdb stores just in-frame clones and leaves some out. The sample consists of approximately 50,000 clones, about 90% of them appearing once. The specimen sequenced was peripheral blood. Receptor source: a human donor in a cohort sampled during active COVID-19.

The gene calls are TRBV4-3 and TRBJ2-2; 7 positions agree with TRBD2. V was pared by 1 base and J by 4 bases, with 6 bases of the junction left unmatched. Germline-derived CDR1 and CDR2 are LGHNA and YSLEER. The CDR3 length is 16 residues. The CDR3 DNA reads TGCGCCAGCAGCCAAGTTTGGCGGGGGATCACCGGGGAGCTGTTTTTT. Protein product: CASSQVWRGITGELFF.

In this sample, this clone turned up a few times. The junction departs from the called germline gene at one end, perhaps through a read error. This rearrangement joins TRBV2 to TRBJ2-1; the match to TRBD2 covers 12 bases. This CDR3 comprises 16 residues. Germline V CDR1 and CDR2: SNHLY, FYNNEI. This CDR3 reads CASSDLAGGSFNEQFF. For the CDR3, the DNA is TGTGCCAGCAGCGACCTAGCGGGAGGGTCCTTCAATGAGCAGTTCTTC. Combining the CDR3 with reference TRBV2 and TRBJ2-1 gives the whole variable domain EPEVTQTPSHQVTQMGQEVILRCVPISNHLYFYWYRQILGQKVEFLVSFYNNEISEKSEIFDDQFSVERPDGSNFTLKIRSTKLEDSAMYFCASSDLAGGSFNEQFFGPGTRLTVL.

V and J are TRBV5-5 and TRBJ2-2, with TRBD2 matching 7 bases. Losses at the gene ends were 4 bases for V and 0 bases for J; bases not matched to a gene: 6. The length of the CDR3 is 16 residues. Germline lookup yields CDR1 SGHKS and CDR2 YYEKEE (reference sequence). The CDR3 nucleotides are TGTGCCAGCAGCCGGGGGGTTCTCTCGAACACCGGGGAGCTGTTTTTT. The encoded protein is CASSRGVLSNTGELFF.

The rearrangement uses TRBV3-1 (or the pseudogene TRBV3-2) and TRBJ2-5, with TRBD1 identical over 8 bases. The CDR3 has 16 residues. In germline, CDR1 is LGHDT, CDR2 YNNKEL (reference sequence). Trimming cost V 2 bases and J 7 bases; bases outside gene matches: 12. In nucleotides, the CDR3 is TGTGCCAGCAGCCAACTTCGGACAGGGAGTGAGGGGACCCAGTACTTC. This codes for CASSQLRTGSEGTQYF.

This clone occurred once. V gene TRBV5-1 combines with J gene TRBJ1-4; D gene ambiguous. The CDR3 extends over 16 amino acids. V lost 0 bases, J lost 4 bases, and 13 bases lay in between. The germline gives CDR1 SGHRS, CDR2 YFSETQ. This CDR3 is CASSLEVVSDNEKLFF. DNA for the CDR3: TGCGCCAGCAGCTTGGAGGTGGTCAGCGATAATGAAAAACTGTTTTTT.

The chain has TRBV2 and TRBJ2-1, with D possibly TRBD1 on 6 matching bases. The CDR3 has 13 residues. Deletions cut 4 bases from V and 5 bases from J, with 9 bases between. Germline loops: CDR1 SNHLY, CDR2 FYNNEI. The CDR3 loop is CASSVQGNNEQFF. The CDR3, as DNA: TGTGCCAGCAGTGTGCAGGGGAACAATGAGCAGTTCTTC. The full variable domain, rest sourced from reference TRBV2 and TRBJ2-1, is EPEVTQTPSHQVTQMGQEVILRCVPISNHLYFYWYRQILGQKVEFLVSFYNNEISEKSEIFDDQFSVERPDGSNFTLKIRSTKLEDSAMYFCASSVQGNNEQFFGPGTRLTVL.

The V gene is TRBV3-1 (or the pseudogene TRBV3-2), the J gene TRBJ2-1, with 11 positions matching TRBD2. Germline CDR1 LGHDT, CDR2 YNNKEL (reference sequence). The CDR3 contains 15 residues. The V gene end was trimmed by 3 bases and the J gene end by 8 bases; junction bases not matched to a gene: 6. The CDR3 DNA is TGTGCCAGCAGCCACTCTAGCGGGAGGTCGGATGAGCAGTTCTTC. Protein: CASSHSSGRSDEQFF.

The gene calls are TRBV19 and TRBJ2-3, with 9 positions matching TRBD2. V trimming: 3 bases; J trimming: 5 bases; junction bases outside the gene matches: 6. This CDR3 has 15 amino acids. Germline CDR1 reads LNHDA; CDR2 reads SQIVND (reference sequence). As DNA, the CDR3 is TGTGCCAGTAGTATTGGTAGCGGGAGTGGAGATACGCAGTATTTT. Translation gives CASSIGSGSGDTQYF.

This clone has a single count. V usage is TRBV5-5 and J usage is TRBJ2-7; 9 bases are shared with TRBD1. The CDR3 is 15 residues long. The germline CDR1 and CDR2 sequences are SGHKS and YYEKEE (reference sequence). V shed 3 bases, J shed 5 bases, and the junction held 9 bases outside the gene matches. The CDR3 coding sequence is TGTGCCAGCAGCTACCCCGGGACAGGGTTTGACGAGCAGTACTTC. Translation gives CASSYPGTGFDEQYF.

The chain recombines TRBV9 with TRBJ1-3; D gene uncertain. The CDR3 covers 13 residues. Between the trimmed V and J ends, which lost 4 bases and 4 bases, there was a span of 9 bases. The germline gives CDR1 SGDLS, CDR2 YYNGEE. The CDR3 nucleotides read TGTGCCAGCAGCCCAGGCTCCGGAAACACCATATATTTT. This gives the protein CASSPGSGNTIYF.

Details on this clone: This sample includes further DNA sequences coding for the same CDR3. The gene calls are TRBV18 and TRBJ2-7, with a weak D call TRBD1 (6 bases). Germline V gene sequence: CDR1 KGHSH, CDR2 LQKENI. The CDR3 is 14 amino acids. Trimming pared 2 bases from V and 0 bases from J, leaving 8 bases between. This CDR3 reads CASSPDRSSYEQYF. In DNA form, the CDR3 reads TGTGCCAGCTCACCAGACAGGAGCTCCTACGAGCAGTACTTC.

The V gene is TRBV7-9, the J gene TRBJ1-3; no firm D call. The CDR3 spans 14 residues. The germline V and J ends were trimmed by 1 base and 6 bases, with 10 bases remaining between them. Germline V gene data show CDR1 as SEHNR and CDR2 as FQNEAQ (reference sequence). For the CDR3, the DNA is TGTGCCAGCAGCTTAGAAGTCTTAGCAAACACCATATATTTT. Amino acids: CASSLEVLANTIYF.

The V and J genes are TRBV7-9 and TRBJ1-1, with D maybe TRBD1 (5 bases). V dropped 6 bases and J dropped 4 bases, with 12 bases sitting between them. This CDR3 is built from 13 residues. CDR1 SEHNR and CDR2 FQNEAQ come from the germline V gene (reference sequence). Here the CDR3 reads CASRGGGSTEAFF. Here the CDR3 DNA reads TGTGCCAGCAGGGGCGGGGGGTCCACTGAAGCTTTCTTT.

This chain joins TRBV6-5 and TRBJ2-2; D may be TRBD1 (6 bases). V was pared by 7 bases and J by 0 bases, with 12 bases between. Per germline, CDR1 MNHEY and CDR2 SVGAGI. The CDR3 extends over 15 amino acids. Written as DNA, the CDR3 is TGTGCCAGCACCGGACAGAGCCCGAACACCGGGGAGCTGTTTTTT. Translation gives CASTGQSPNTGELFF.

The V call is TRBV2, the J call TRBJ1-6; the D gene is possibly TRBD1 (6 bases). The CDR3 length is 14 residues. Germline lookup yields CDR1 SNHLY and CDR2 FYNNEI. With 6 bases removed from V and 5 bases from J, the gap between germline ends came to 11 bases. Here the CDR3 DNA reads TGTGCCAGCAGAGGGGGTAGCCATAATTCACCCCTCCACTTT. Protein: CASRGGSHNSPLHF.

The V and J genes are TRBV6-1 and TRBJ1-6, with 8 positions matching TRBD1. Germline CDR1 MNHNS, CDR2 SASEGT. The CDR3 runs to 15 residues. J lost 8 bases, V lost 3 bases, and 6 bases had no gene match. CDR3 sequence reads: CASSDPGGVYSPLHF. DNA of the CDR3: TGTGCCAGCAGTGACCCAGGGGGCGTATATTCACCCCTCCACTTT.

This sequence joins TRBV11-2 and TRBJ1-2, with D unresolved. The CDR3 consists of 14 residues. The V end was cut by 0 bases, the J end by 1 base, with 6 bases between. Germline values: CDR1 SGHAT, CDR2 FQNNGV. The CDR3 DNA reads TGTGCCAGCAGCTTAGAGAGAGATAACTATGGCTACACCTTC. It is translated as CASSLERDNYGYTF.

The gene calls are TRBV6-5 and TRBJ2-7, with 7 nucleotides matching TRBD1. The V segment lost 4 bases and the J segment 0 bases; nucleotides outside the gene matches: 3. The CDR3 is made up of 14 amino acids. Germline V gene data show CDR1 as MNHEY and CDR2 as SVGAGI. CDR3 sequence (DNA): TGTGCCAGCAGTTCTGGGGACAGCTCCTACGAGCAGTACTTC. Its protein product is CASSSGDSSYEQYF.

The chain carries TRBV12-5 and TRBJ1-1; 7 nucleotides match TRBD1. The junction had 3 bases not matched to a gene; V was cut back by 1 base and J by 1 base. Germline CDR1 and CDR2: LGHNT and FRNRAP. The CDR3 runs to 15 residues. The CDR3 region is CASGLGQGQNTEAFF. The CDR3 nucleotides are TGTGCTAGTGGTTTGGGACAGGGCCAGAACACTGAAGCTTTCTTT.

V usage is TRBV5-1 and J usage is TRBJ1-4; D unclear. The CDR3 runs 14 residues. V was clipped by 0 bases and J by 7 bases, with 10 bases between them. CDR1 is SGHRS and CDR2 is YFSETQ in the germline V gene. The CDR3 sequence: CASSLARAGEKLFF. Written as DNA, the CDR3 is TGCGCCAGCAGCTTGGCCCGGGCGGGTGAAAAACTGTTTTTT.

The chain carries TRBV19 and TRBJ2-1, with TRBD2 identical over 8 bases. CDR1 is LNHDA and CDR2 is SQIVND in the germline V gene (reference sequence). Trimming took 3 bases from V and 16 from J; bases not matched to a gene: 11. The CDR3 contains 13 residues. The CDR3 spells CASSMPPGGALFF. The CDR3 region has the DNA TGTGCCAGTAGTATGCCCCCCGGGGGGGCCCTCTTCTTC.

The CDR3 here is CAIQPGGTNTEAFF. CDR3 bases: TGTGCCATACAGCCCGGGGGGACGAACACTGAAGCTTTCTTT. The gene calls are TRBV10-3 and TRBJ1-1; tentatively, D is TRBD1 (5 bases). Trimming removed 9 bases from V and 1 base from J, with 15 bases in between. Germline assignment: CDR1 ENHRY and CDR2 SYGVKD. The length of the CDR3 is 14 residues.

The chain recombines TRBV24-1 with TRBJ2-3; the D gene is possibly TRBD2 (6 bases). Per the germline V gene, CDR1 is KGHDR and CDR2 is SFDVKD. V was cut by 4 bases and J by 1 base, with 8 bases left in between. The CDR3 spans 14 residues. The CDR3, as DNA: TGTGCCACCAGTGAGTCTAGCGGCACAGATACGCAGTATTTT. This gives the protein CATSESSGTDTQYF.